This TCR beta chain stems from a study of blood T cell repertoires in COVID-19. Whole-study context: From the United States, Italy and Spain came samples of acute and convalescent COVID-19. PBMCs, B-cell-depleted T cells, or T cells were the source of the cDNA or gDNA that made up the material.

V trimming: 3 bases; J trimming: 0 bases; junction bases outside the gene matches: 5. The length of the CDR3 is 16 residues. The germline V gene encodes CDR1 SGDLS and CDR2 YYNGEE. Original methodology: Reference gene primer amplification gave estimated nucleated cell counts. Measured with immunoSEQ multiplex PCR; TCRdb has only the in-frame clones, and not every one. V, J and clone size derive from that table, while D and trimming were established from the DNA sequence. The table shows roughly 200,000 clones, with nearly 90% occurring only once. This clone was counted a single time. The TCR sequence derives from a man aged 60 to 75 with active or convalescent COVID-19. Sequencing was done on a sample of peripheral blood. V usage is TRBV9 and J usage is TRBJ1-4, with 7 bases lining up with TRBD1. CDR3 DNA: TGTGCCAGCAGCGCCGGGGACAGTGCAACTAATGAAAAACTGTTTTTT. As protein: CASSAGDSATNEKLFF.